This is a list of T cell receptor beta chains from one sample in a study of blood T cells in healthy people across ages. MiXCR, run by TCRdb on the 5' RACE reads, gives a single entry per CDR3 protein. The sample lists around 1.5 million distinct CDR3 sequences, 59% seen once, with 6.5% to 8.5% in the top ten. The specimen sequenced was blood. These TCRs come from a man aged 18 to 30 in good health. The CDR3 runs from the conserved cysteine through the conserved F or W. D genes are given only for firm matches. Size is omitted from some rows. Given values are once, few, many or a class for expanded clones.

>NA|NA|TRBJ1-5|TRBV6-1
CASSEVGTGNQPQHF
TGTGCCAGCAGTGAAGTGGGTACAGGCAATCAGCCCCAGCATTTT
>NA|NA|TRBJ2-1|TRBV12-3/TRBV12-4
CASRVVDEQFF
TGTGCCAGCAGGGTGGTCGATGAGCAGTTCTTC
>many|TRBD1|TRBJ1-5|TRBV20-1
CSLGQGNQPQHF
TGCAGTCTCGGACAGGGCAATCAGCCCCAGCATTTT
>few|NA|TRBJ2-1|TRBV27
CASSRSLAYSYNEQFF
TGTGCCAGCAGTCGCAGCCTAGCTTACTCCTACAATGAGCAGTTCTTC
>NA|TRBD1|TRBJ2-2|TRBV6-2/TRBV6-3
CASSYSIWDRNTGELFF
TGTGCCAGCAGTTACTCGATTTGGGACAGGAACACCGGGGAGCTGTTTTTT
>NA|TRBD2|TRBJ2-3|TRBV4-3
CASSQTAPWTSGPHTQYF
TGCGCCAGCAGCCAAACGGCGCCTTGGACTAGCGGGCCTCATACGCAGTATTTT
>NA|NA|TRBJ2-7|TRBV29-1
CSVDGGAEQYF
TGCAGCGTTGATGGGGGGGCCGAGCAGTACTTC
>NA|NA|TRBJ2-7|TRBV5-1
CASSPAGFGEQYF
TGCGCCAGCAGCCCCGCGGGCTTCGGCGAGCAGTACTTC
>few|TRBD2|TRBJ2-1|TRBV2
CASSEELAGEQFF
TGTGCCAGCAGTGAGGAGCTAGCGGGTGAGCAGTTCTTC
>NA|TRBD2|TRBJ2-7|TRBV20-1
CSARDSASGDYEQYF
TGCAGTGCTAGAGATAGTGCTAGCGGCGACTACGAGCAGTACTTC
>once|TRBD2|TRBJ2-7|TRBV7-2
CASSHHTSGQTYEQYF
TGTGCCAGCAGCCATCACACTAGCGGGCAAACCTACGAGCAGTACTTC
>NA|NA|TRBJ1-1|TRBV14
CASSQVGGGRTEAFF
TGTGCCAGCAGCCAAGTTGGCGGGGGTCGCACTGAAGCTTTCTTT
>few|NA|TRBJ2-5|TRBV12-3/TRBV12-4
CASSRWDGETQYF
TGTGCCAGCAGTCGCTGGGACGGAGAGACCCAGTACTTC
>NA|NA|TRBJ2-1|TRBV15
CATSATGTYNEQFF
TGTGCCACCAGCGCGACAGGCACCTACAATGAGCAGTTCTTC
>NA|NA|TRBJ2-5|TRBV10-3
CAISEFSSQETQYF
TGTGCCATCAGTGAGTTTAGCTCTCAAGAGACCCAGTACTTC
>NA|NA|TRBJ1-2|TRBV29-1
CSVEYSGRLVASGNLGYTF
TGCAGCGTTGAGTATTCTGGTCGATTAGTGGCCTCGGGTAATTTGGGCTACACCTTC
>once|NA|TRBJ1-5|TRBV7-9
CASSSSKGDSNQPQHF
TGTGCCAGCAGCTCGAGCAAGGGGGATAGCAATCAGCCCCAGCATTTT
>few|NA|TRBJ2-7|TRBV20-1
CSARGRDTNSYEQYF
TGCAGTGCTAGGGGTCGGGATACCAACTCCTACGAGCAGTACTTC